Listed below are T cell receptor beta chains from one sample, sequenced in a study of beta chain features in type 1 diabetes. Here immunoSEQ multiplex PCR was the method, and the copy in TCRdb shows in-frame clones only, minus some. The sample lists over 120,000 clones; more than 10% were seen once. Sequencing was done on a sample of central memory CD4+ T cells from blood. These TCRs come from a man in his late teens or twenties with type 1 diabetes. CDR3s include the opening cysteine and the closing phenylalanine or tryptophan. A D gene is named only where the DNA matches it firmly. Size is omitted from some rows. Given values are once, few, many or a class for expanded clones.

d_gene,v_gene,abundance,len,j_gene,CDR3nt,CDR3aa
NA,TRBV25-1,NA,14,TRBJ1-2,TGTGCCAGCAGTGCTAGTACAGGGAACTATGGCTACACCTTC,CASSASTGNYGYTF
TRBD2,TRBV27,few,15,TRBJ2-5,TGTGCCAGCAGTTTGGTTCTAGCGGGGATGGAGACCCAGTACTTC,CASSLVLAGMETQYF
NA,TRBV9,NA,15,TRBJ1-1,TGTGCCAGCAGCAACCTATGGACTTCGAGCACTGAAGCTTTCTTT,CASSNLWTSSTEAFF
NA,TRBV2,NA,13,TRBJ1-1,TGTGCCAGTGCCCCGGAGGGGAACACTGAAGCTTTCTTT,CASAPEGNTEAFF
NA,TRBV10-3,NA,15,TRBJ1-1,TGTGCCATCAGTGACAGGGAGGGACCGAACACTGAAGCTTTCTTT,CAISDREGPNTEAFF
NA,TRBV2,many,12,TRBJ2-7,TGTGCCAGCAGTGAAGGACTCTACGAGCAGTACTTC,CASSEGLYEQYF
NA,TRBV29-1,few,16,TRBJ2-1,TGCAGCGTTGAACTTCGGGGGGCCTCTTCCTACAATGAGCAGTTCTTC,CSVELRGASSYNEQFF
NA,TRBV9,few,15,TRBJ1-5,TGTGCCAGCAGCCCGGCGGGGGAGCGCGGTCAGCCCCAGCATTTT,CASSPAGERGQPQHF
TRBD1,TRBV19,NA,14,TRBJ2-7,TGTGCCAGTAGCGGACAGGAACGGGCCTACGAGCAGTACTTC,CASSGQERAYEQYF
TRBD1,TRBV5-1,once,13,TRBJ1-1,TGCGCCACCGCGAGGGACAGCACAACTGAAGCTTTCTTT,CATARDSTTEAFF
TRBD1,TRBV28,NA,16,TRBJ1-1,TGTGCCAGCAGTCCAGCCCGGACAGGGGGATTAACTGAAGCTTTCTTT,CASSPARTGGLTEAFF